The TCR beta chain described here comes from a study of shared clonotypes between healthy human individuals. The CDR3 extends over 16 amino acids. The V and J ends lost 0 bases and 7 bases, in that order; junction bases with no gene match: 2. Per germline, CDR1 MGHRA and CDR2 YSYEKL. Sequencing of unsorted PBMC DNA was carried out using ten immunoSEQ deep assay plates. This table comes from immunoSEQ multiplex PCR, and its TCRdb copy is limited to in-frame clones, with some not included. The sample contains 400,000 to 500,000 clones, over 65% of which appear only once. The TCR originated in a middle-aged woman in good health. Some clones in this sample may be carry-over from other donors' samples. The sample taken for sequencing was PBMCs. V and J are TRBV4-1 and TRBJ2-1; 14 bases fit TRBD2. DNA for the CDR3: TGCGCCAGCAGCCAAGAAAGGACTAGCGGGAGGAATGAGCAGTTCTTC. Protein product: CASSQERTSGRNEQFF.